What follows are 3 T cell receptor beta chains derived from one specimen sequenced in a study of CD4+ T cells in melanoma. The method was immunoSEQ multiplex PCR; TCRdb's version includes in-frame clones alone and lacks a portion of them. The repertoire holds 10,000 to 12,000 clones, with roughly 69% as singletons. Sequencing was done on a sample of cells from a culture (not recorded whether cultured in vitro). The source of these receptors is a human donor with melanoma.

The rearrangement joins TRBV6-6 to TRBJ2-3, with a tentative D call TRBD1 (6 bases). The length of the CDR3 is 14 residues. The V end lost 0 bases, the J end lost 4 bases, and 8 bases lay between the germline ends. Germline assignment: CDR1 MNHNY and CDR2 SVGAGI (reference sequence). CDR3 region: CASSYSEGADTQYF. CDR3 bases: TGTGCCAGCAGTTACTCAGAGGGGGCAGATACGCAGTATTTT.

The sample holds one count of this clone. This chain uses TRBV7-6 with TRBJ1-1; tentatively, D is TRBD1 (6 bases). This CDR3 comprises 15 residues. Germline-derived CDR1 and CDR2 are SGHVS and FNYEAQ. V shed 5 bases and J shed 1 base, with 14 bases lying between them. This CDR3 reads CASSASLQGNTEAFF. In DNA, the CDR3 is TGTGCCAGCAGCGCTTCCCTACAGGGGAACACTGAAGCTTTCTTT.

V usage is TRBV19 and J usage is TRBJ1-6; D is undetermined. The germline V gene encodes CDR1 LNHDA and CDR2 SQIVND (reference sequence). Trimming pared 7 bases from V and 7 bases from J, leaving 8 bases between. The CDR3 loop spans 12 amino acids. CDR3 DNA: TGTGCCAGTACCATCAGAAATTCACCCCTCCACTTT. Translated: CASTIRNSPLHF.